Below, 20 T cell receptor beta chains from the same sample are listed, as sequenced in a study of T-cell reconstitution after alpha-beta-depleted transplantation in children. It was with unique molecular identifiers that the TCRbeta library was prepared. MiXCR was run by TCRdb on the PCR reads, yielding one entry per CDR3 protein. The sample holds 250,000 to 300,000 distinct CDR3 sequences, 6% to 10% seen once. Study-wide results and limits: The authors attributed T-cell counts and diversity one year after transplant mostly to newly produced T cells.

These receptors lack a known antigen. The sample consisted of peripheral blood, taken 360 days after TCRalphabeta/CD19-depleted stem cell transplant. These receptors were taken from a female patient between 2 and 15 years old who had a stem cell transplant for Fanconi anemia, so the T cells may come from the graft donor.

This clonotype was recorded at least ten times. The CDR3 nucleotides read TGTGCCAGCAGTTTAGGCACAGGGATGTACACTGAAGCTTTCTTT. This codes for CASSLGTGMYTEAFF. The chain is built from TRBV28 and TRBJ1-1; TRBD1 might be the D (6 bases). CDR3 length equals 15 residues. Between the trimmed V and J ends, which lost 2 bases and 3 bases, there was a span of 13 bases. The germline V gene has CDR1 MDHEN and CDR2 SYDVKM.

This clonotype came up many times. The V call is TRBV4-2, the J call TRBJ1-3; D is ambiguous. The ends were cut back, 0 bases at V and 4 bases at J, with 10 bases in the middle. The germline gives CDR1 LGHNA, CDR2 YNFKEQ. This CDR3 contains 15 residues. The CDR3 protein is CASSQEEGSGNTIYF. For the CDR3, the DNA is TGTGCCAGCAGCCAAGAGGAGGGTTCGGGAAACACCATATATTTT.

The chain uses TRBV7-9 and TRBJ1-1; 7 nucleotides match TRBD1. The CDR3 contains 13 residues. J was trimmed by 7 bases and V by 5 bases; bases with no gene match: 7. CDR1 is SEHNR, CDR2 FQNEAQ, per germline (reference sequence). CDR3 nucleotides: TGTGCCAGCAGCCACCGACAGGGTGGTGAAGCTTTCTTT. Its protein is CASSHRQGGEAFF.

At least ten counts were recorded for this clonotype. The chain employs TRBV6-1 and TRBJ1-3; D remains unclear. V was shortened by 7 bases and J by 4 bases, with 5 bases between the two germline ends. This CDR3 is built from 11 residues. Germline lookup yields CDR1 MNHNS and CDR2 SASEGT. The CDR3 region is CASILGNTIYF. As DNA, the CDR3 is TGTGCCAGCATCTTGGGAAACACCATATATTTT.

This clonotype appeared a few times. The rearrangement uses TRBV6-1 and TRBJ1-4; TRBD1 agrees at 9 bases. The trim removed 6 bases at V and 7 bases at J, leaving 9 bases unmatched. This CDR3 has 15 residues. Germline lookup yields CDR1 MNHNS and CDR2 SASEGT. CDR3 protein: CASSSNRGRPEKLFF. In nucleotides, the CDR3 is TGTGCCAGCAGCTCTAACAGGGGGCGCCCTGAAAAACTGTTTTTT.

This clonotype was seen only a few times. The chain couples TRBV25-1 to TRBJ1-5; D gene uncertain. Germline CDR1 reads MGHDK; CDR2 reads SYGVNS. The V end lost 3 bases, the J end lost 6 bases, and 6 bases lay between the germline ends. This CDR3 has 12 amino acids. The CDR3, as DNA: TGTGCCAGCAGTGAGGGTGTTCAGCCCCAGCATTTT. This codes for CASSEGVQPQHF.

Ten or more counts support this clonotype. This chain connects TRBV12-3 or TRBV12-4 to TRBJ1-1, with D uncertain. Trimming removed 2 bases from V and 2 bases from J, with 9 bases in between. CDR3 length: 14 residues. Here the CDR3 DNA reads TGTGCCAGCAGTTTACGTGTGGCAAACACTGAAGCTTTCTTT. This translates into CASSLRVANTEAFF.

This sequence joins TRBV5-1 and TRBJ1-4; D possibly corresponds to TRBD1 (5 bases). The V end was cut by 1 base, the J end by 8 bases, with 15 bases between. The CDR3 is 15 amino acids. Germline lookup yields CDR1 SGHRS and CDR2 YFSETQ. The CDR3 DNA is TGCGCCAGCAGCTTGTGGTCGGGGGATCGGGAAAAACTGTTTTTT. This encodes CASSLWSGDREKLFF.

This clonotype turned up a few times. In DNA, the CDR3 is TGTGCCAGCAGTCTACAGGTGGCGGCAGATACGCAGTATTTT. It is translated as CASSLQVAADTQYF. This chain links TRBV25-1 with TRBJ2-3; D might be TRBD1 (5 bases). The CDR3 runs 14 residues. V lost 5 bases, J lost 4 bases, and 13 bases lay in between. CDR1 and CDR2 (germline): MGHDK, SYGVNS.

This clonotype was found many times. The gene calls are TRBV12-3 or TRBV12-4 and TRBJ1-5; TRBD1 is a possible D gene (5 bases). The CDR3 length is 16 residues. Trimming took 2 bases from V and 0 from J, leaving 11 bases between them. The CDR3 region is CASSLNIGGSNQPQHF. The CDR3 DNA sequence: TGTGCCAGCAGTTTAAATATCGGGGGTAGCAATCAGCCCCAGCATTTT.

This clonotype was seen ten or more times. This chain uses TRBV29-1 with TRBJ2-3; D remains unclear. Trimming took off 8 bases at V and 6 bases at J, with 12 bases between the two ends. Germline-derived CDR1 and CDR2 are SQVTM and ANQGSEA. The CDR3 extends over 11 amino acids. CDR3 amino acids: CSIRLVDTQYF. For the CDR3, the DNA is TGCAGCATCCGACTCGTGGATACGCAGTATTTT.

This clonotype has a handful of counts. The chain carries TRBV18 and TRBJ2-3; 7 nucleotides align to TRBD1. V lost 3 bases to trimming and J lost 2 bases; unmatched junction nucleotides: 8. This CDR3 has 16 residues. CDR1 and CDR2 from the germline V gene are KGHSH and LQKENI. The CDR3 sequence: CASSPTGDRNTDTQYF. The CDR3 bases are TGTGCCAGCTCACCCACAGGGGACCGGAACACAGATACGCAGTATTTT. Filled out from reference TRBV18 and TRBJ2-3, the complete variable domain reads NAGVMQNPRHLVRRRGQEARLRCSPMKGHSHVYWYRQLPEEGLKFMVYLQKENIIDESGMPKERFSAEFPKEGPSILRIQQVVRGDSAAYFCASSPTGDRNTDTQYFGPGTRLTVL.

The chain recombines TRBV2 with TRBJ2-2; D is perhaps TRBD2 (5 bases). Germline V lookup: CDR1 SNHLY, CDR2 FYNNEI. Deletions cut 1 base from V and 6 bases from J, with 9 bases between. The CDR3 runs to 14 residues. The chain's CDR3 is CASSEGPRAGELFF. CDR3 coding DNA: TGTGCCAGCAGTGAAGGACCGAGGGCCGGGGAGCTGTTTTTT. Full variable domain (missing parts from reference TRBV2 and TRBJ2-2): EPEVTQTPSHQVTQMGQEVILRCVPISNHLYFYWYRQILGQKVEFLVSFYNNEISEKSEIFDDQFSVERPDGSNFTLKIRSTKLEDSAMYFCASSEGPRAGELFFGEGSRLTVL.

This rearrangement joins TRBV11-2 to TRBJ2-3; 8 bases are shared with TRBD1. The CDR3 has 18 residues. After removal of 2 bases from V and 4 bases from J, the junction contained 14 bases not matched to a gene. Germline V gives CDR1 SGHAT, CDR2 FQNNGV. This CDR3 is CASSLRPDREIIADTQYF. CDR3 coding DNA: TGTGCCAGCAGCTTACGGCCGGACAGGGAAATAATCGCAGATACGCAGTATTTT.

This clonotype was seen at least ten times. V and J are TRBV21-1 and TRBJ1-2; TRBD1 is the table's D call, not checked against the DNA. TRBV21-1 is annotated as a pseudogene. The CDR3 is 16 residues long. CDR3 sequence: CASSENCGQTNYGYTF. DNA of the CDR3: TGTGCCAGCAGCGAAAACTGCGGACAGACTAACTATGGCTACACCTTC.

This clonotype was observed at least ten times. The rearrangement uses TRBV7-9 and TRBJ2-5; D possibly corresponds to TRBD2 (6 bases). V shed 2 bases and J shed 1 base, with 8 bases lying between them. The CDR3 is made up of 14 amino acids. Looked up from germline, CDR1 is SEHNR and CDR2 is FQNEAQ (reference sequence). The CDR3 sequence is CASSLMGGQETQYF. The CDR3 DNA is TGTGCCAGCAGCTTAATGGGGGGCCAAGAGACCCAGTACTTC.

The CDR3 coding sequence is TGTGCCAGTAGTACGACAGGGCTTAATGAGCAGTTCTTC. It specifies CASSTTGLNEQFF. V and J are TRBV19 and TRBJ2-1; 7 bases align to TRBD1. Germline CDR1 is LNHDA and CDR2 is SQIVND (reference sequence). CDR3 length: 13 residues. The J segment lost 7 bases and the V segment lost 4 bases, leaving 4 bases of the junction unmatched.

This clonotype was seen ten or more times. The gene calls are TRBV5-1 and TRBJ1-3; D is unresolved. V was clipped by 0 bases and J by 4 bases, with 8 bases between them. This CDR3 region has 14 residues. CDR1 SGHRS and CDR2 YFSETQ come from the germline V gene. The CDR3 here is CASSLDLNGNTIYF. The CDR3 bases are TGCGCCAGCAGCTTGGACCTTAACGGAAACACCATATATTTT.

This clonotype came up a few times. V usage is TRBV20-1 and J usage is TRBJ2-5; 7 bases match TRBD2. V trimming: 5 bases; J trimming: 1 base; junction bases outside the gene matches: 7. The CDR3 loop spans 14 amino acids. Germline V gene sequence: CDR1 DFQATT, CDR2 SNEGSKA (reference sequence). The CDR3 coding sequence is TGCAGTGCTTACTTAGCGGGTATCCAAGAGACCCAGTACTTC. This gives the protein CSAYLAGIQETQYF.

The chain recombines TRBV13 with TRBJ2-7; no clear D. Germline values: CDR1 PRHDT, CDR2 FYEKMQ (reference sequence). Trimming removed 2 bases from V and 5 bases from J, with 4 bases in between. CDR3 size: 11 residues. Here the CDR3 reads CASSLFDEQYF. CDR3 DNA: TGTGCCAGCAGCTTATTCGACGAGCAGTACTTC.